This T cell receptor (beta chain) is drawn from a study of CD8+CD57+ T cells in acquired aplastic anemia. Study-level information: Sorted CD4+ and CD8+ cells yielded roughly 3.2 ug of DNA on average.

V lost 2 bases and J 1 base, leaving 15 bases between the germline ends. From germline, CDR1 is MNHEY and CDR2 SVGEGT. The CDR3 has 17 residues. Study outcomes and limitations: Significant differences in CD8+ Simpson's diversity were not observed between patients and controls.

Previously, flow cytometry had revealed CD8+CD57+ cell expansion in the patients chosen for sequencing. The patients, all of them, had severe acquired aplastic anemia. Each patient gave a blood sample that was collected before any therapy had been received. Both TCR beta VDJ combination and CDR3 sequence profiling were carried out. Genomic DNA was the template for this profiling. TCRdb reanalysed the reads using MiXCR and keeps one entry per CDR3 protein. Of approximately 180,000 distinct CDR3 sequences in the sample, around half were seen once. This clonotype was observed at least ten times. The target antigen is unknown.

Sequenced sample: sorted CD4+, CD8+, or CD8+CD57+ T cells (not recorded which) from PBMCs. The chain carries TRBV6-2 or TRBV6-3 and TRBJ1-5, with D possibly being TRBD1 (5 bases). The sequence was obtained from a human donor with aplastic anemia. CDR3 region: CASSYVSGGASNQPQHF. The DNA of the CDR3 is TGTGCCAGCAGTTACGTGTCGGGCGGGGCGAGCAATCAGCCCCAGCATTTT.